This note documents a single TCR beta chain sequence. No antigen is known for it. This record belongs to a study of T cell responses to AZD1222 COVID-19 vaccine. Pooling covered second doses at about 4 or about 12 weeks. The protocol was immunoSEQ multiplex PCR, while the TCRdb copy is restricted to in-frame clones and leaves out a portion. The sample gives more than 65,000 clones, 70% to 90% of which show up once; 3.4% is in the top ten. Broader study findings: There were vaccine-associated CD4 TCRs across spike, dominant at 160-218 and 743-854. Targeting of unmutated variant regions was reportedly seen in nearly half of spike-specific TCRs. The sample set comprised mostly white British donors with more females, and clonal diversity was possibly underestimated.

This material consisted of peripheral blood, taken 28 days after the second AZD1222 dose. This TCR was recovered from an adult who received the AZD1222 COVID-19 vaccine.

The CDR3 loop is CASSLSGTTLYEQYF. Written as DNA, the CDR3 is TGCGCCAGCAGCTTAAGCGGGACTACCCTATACGAGCAGTACTTC. The chain links TRBV5-1 to TRBJ2-7, with 7 bases aligning to TRBD2. The germline CDR1 and CDR2 sequences are SGHRS and YFSETQ. The CDR3 loop spans 15 amino acids. Trimming cost V 2 bases and J 4 bases; bases outside gene matches: 9.